These T cell receptor beta chains were read from a single sample in a study of blood T cell repertoires in COVID-19. This table comes from immunoSEQ multiplex PCR, and its TCRdb copy is limited to in-frame clones, with some not included. The table has more than 95,000 clones, roughly 80% seen once; the top ten hold approximately 19%. Sequencing input: peripheral blood. Receptor source: a woman in her 70s with acute or convalescent COVID-19. CDR3s include the opening cysteine and the closing phenylalanine or tryptophan. The order of the fields is J gene, V gene, clone size, D gene, CDR3 protein, CDR3 DNA. D genes are given only for firm matches. For some rows the clone size is stated as once, few or many, or as a class when expanded; others skip it.

j_call: TRBJ1-6
v_call: TRBV19
clone_size: .
d_call: .
cdr3_aa: CASRGGSSYNSPLHF
cdr3_nt: TGTGCCAGTAGAGGCGGTAGCTCCTATAATTCACCCCTCCACTTT

j_call: TRBJ1-1
v_call: TRBV16
clone_size: .
d_call: .
cdr3_aa: CASSLLLREMNTEAFF
cdr3_nt: TGTGCCAGCAGCCTCCTCCTCCGGGAAATGAACACTGAAGCTTTCTTT

j_call: TRBJ2-6
v_call: TRBV30
clone_size: once
d_call: TRBD1
cdr3_aa: CAWSVGTGTGGVRTNVLTF
cdr3_nt: TGTGCCTGGAGTGTGGGGACCGGGACAGGGGGCGTTCGTACCAACGTCCTGACTTTC

j_call: TRBJ1-2
v_call: TRBV11-2
clone_size: .
d_call: .
cdr3_aa: CASSIARESYGYTF
cdr3_nt: TGTGCCAGCAGCATAGCCCGGGAATCGTATGGCTACACCTTC

j_call: TRBJ2-1
v_call: TRBV27
clone_size: .
d_call: TRBD2
cdr3_aa: CASSRFPILLAAVNEQFF
cdr3_nt: TGTGCCAGCAGTCGATTTCCCATACTACTAGCGGCTGTCAATGAGCAGTTCTTC

j_call: TRBJ1-1
v_call: TRBV7-8
clone_size: .
d_call: TRBD1
cdr3_aa: CASSRRTGGSHEAFF
cdr3_nt: TGTGCCAGCAGCCGGCGGACAGGGGGATCCCATGAAGCTTTCTTT

j_call: TRBJ1-4
v_call: TRBV6-5
clone_size: .
d_call: .
cdr3_aa: CASSDSTDEKLFF
cdr3_nt: TGTGCCAGCAGCGACAGTACGGATGAAAAACTGTTTTTT

j_call: TRBJ2-7
v_call: TRBV6-5
clone_size: .
d_call: TRBD2
cdr3_aa: CASPRTSGSYEQYF
cdr3_nt: TGTGCCAGCCCCAGGACTAGCGGCTCCTACGAGCAGTACTTC

j_call: TRBJ2-1
v_call: TRBV13
clone_size: .
d_call: TRBD2
cdr3_aa: CASSPRGSGGAMYNEQFF
cdr3_nt: TGTGCCAGCAGCCCCCGGGGTAGCGGGGGGGCTATGTACAATGAGCAGTTCTTC

j_call: TRBJ1-2
v_call: TRBV11-2
clone_size: .
d_call: TRBD1
cdr3_aa: CASSLVGTGYGYTF
cdr3_nt: TGTGCCAGCAGCTTAGTCGGGACAGGGTATGGCTACACCTTC

j_call: TRBJ1-5
v_call: TRBV2
clone_size: .
d_call: .
cdr3_aa: CASVSGGWREPQHF
cdr3_nt: TGTGCCAGCGTCAGCGGGGGGTGGCGGGAGCCCCAGCATTTT

j_call: TRBJ1-2
v_call: TRBV29-1
clone_size: .
d_call: TRBD1
cdr3_aa: CSTDRVEYGYTF
cdr3_nt: TGCAGCACCGACAGGGTGGAATATGGCTACACCTTC

j_call: TRBJ1-6
v_call: TRBV11-2
clone_size: .
d_call: .
cdr3_aa: CASSDHQTGGSPLHF
cdr3_nt: TGTGCCAGCAGCGACCATCAAACAGGTGGTTCACCCCTCCACTTT

j_call: TRBJ2-3
v_call: TRBV6-2/TRBV6-3
clone_size: .
d_call: TRBD2
cdr3_aa: CASSSLAGRDTQYF
cdr3_nt: TGTGCCAGCAGTTCGCTAGCGGGGAGAGATACGCAGTATTTT

j_call: TRBJ1-1
v_call: TRBV10-3
clone_size: .
d_call: TRBD1
cdr3_aa: CAISVMGTGNTEAFF
cdr3_nt: TGTGCCATCAGTGTAATGGGGACAGGGAACACTGAAGCTTTCTTT

j_call: TRBJ1-1
v_call: TRBV10-1
clone_size: .
d_call: TRBD1
cdr3_aa: CASSRQGRTEAFF
cdr3_nt: TGCGCCAGCAGCCGACAGGGTCGGACTGAAGCTTTCTTT

j_call: TRBJ1-2
v_call: TRBV19
clone_size: .
d_call: .
cdr3_aa: CASSIEFGQGYGYTF
cdr3_nt: TGTGCCAGTAGTATAGAGTTCGGGCAGGGGTATGGCTACACCTTC

j_call: TRBJ1-1
v_call: TRBV10-3
clone_size: .
d_call: .
cdr3_aa: CAISDPRRNENTEAFF
cdr3_nt: TGTGCCATCAGTGACCCGCGGAGGAATGAGAACACTGAAGCTTTCTTT

j_call: TRBJ1-1
v_call: TRBV5-4
clone_size: .
d_call: .
cdr3_aa: CASSLGTTLNTEAFF
cdr3_nt: TGTGCCAGCAGCTTGGGGACTACACTGAACACTGAAGCTTTCTTT

j_call: TRBJ2-1
v_call: TRBV3-1/TRBV3-2
clone_size: .
d_call: .
cdr3_aa: CASSQGGVDNEQFF
cdr3_nt: TGTGCCAGCAGCCAAGGGGGGGTTGACAATGAGCAGTTCTTC

j_call: TRBJ2-1
v_call: TRBV29-1
clone_size: .
d_call: TRBD1
cdr3_aa: CSGADRAKGEQFF
cdr3_nt: TGCAGCGGGGCGGACAGGGCGAAAGGAGAGCAGTTCTTC

j_call: TRBJ2-1
v_call: TRBV10-2
clone_size: .
d_call: .
cdr3_aa: CASSVSGRNEQFF
cdr3_nt: TGCGCCAGCAGTGTCTCTGGCAGGAATGAGCAGTTCTTC

j_call: TRBJ1-3
v_call: TRBV6-5
clone_size: .
d_call: .
cdr3_aa: CASSFYQGPGNTIYF
cdr3_nt: TGTGCCAGCAGTTTTTACCAGGGGCCCGGAAACACCATATATTTT

j_call: TRBJ1-6
v_call: TRBV28
clone_size: .
d_call: TRBD1
cdr3_aa: CASSFLQGGMDSPLHF
cdr3_nt: TGTGCCAGCAGTTTTTTACAGGGGGGAATGGATTCACCCCTCCACTTT

j_call: TRBJ2-7
v_call: TRBV27
clone_size: once
d_call: .
cdr3_aa: CASSFSGAYEQYF
cdr3_nt: TGTGCCAGCAGTTTTTCCGGAGCCTACGAGCAGTACTTC

j_call: TRBJ2-3
v_call: TRBV11-3
clone_size: once
d_call: .
cdr3_aa: CASSRLSSTDTQYF
cdr3_nt: TGTGCCAGCAGCCGACTGTCTAGTACAGATACGCAGTATTTT

j_call: TRBJ2-6
v_call: TRBV13
clone_size: .
d_call: .
cdr3_aa: CASSPRGEKGANVLTF
cdr3_nt: TGTGCCAGCAGCCCCAGGGGGGAAAAGGGGGCCAACGTCCTGACTTTC

j_call: TRBJ2-7
v_call: TRBV5-5
clone_size: .
d_call: TRBD1
cdr3_aa: CASSLTRQGSSVSYEQYF
cdr3_nt: TGTGCCAGCAGCTTGACCCGACAGGGCTCGTCCGTCTCCTACGAGCAGTACTTC

j_call: TRBJ1-2
v_call: TRBV27
clone_size: .
d_call: TRBD1
cdr3_aa: CASSSTRGLGYTF
cdr3_nt: TGTGCCAGCAGTAGTACCAGGGGGCTGGGCTACACCTTC

j_call: TRBJ1-2
v_call: TRBV30
clone_size: once
d_call: .
cdr3_aa: CAWSVRQSYGYTF
cdr3_nt: TGTGCCTGGAGTGTCCGACAGTCCTATGGCTACACCTTC

j_call: TRBJ1-1
v_call: TRBV18
clone_size: .
d_call: TRBD1
cdr3_aa: CASSLGGQGSTEAFF
cdr3_nt: TGTGCCAGCTCACTGGGCGGACAGGGTTCGACTGAAGCTTTCTTT

j_call: TRBJ2-4
v_call: TRBV29-1
clone_size: .
d_call: TRBD1
cdr3_aa: CSAWDSALAKNIQYF
cdr3_nt: TGCAGCGCCTGGGACAGCGCACTAGCCAAAAACATTCAGTACTTC

j_call: TRBJ2-1
v_call: TRBV5-4
clone_size: .
d_call: TRBD1
cdr3_aa: CASSPRQGLNNEQFF
cdr3_nt: TGTGCCAGCAGCCCTAGACAGGGGCTCAACAATGAGCAGTTCTTC

j_call: TRBJ1-3
v_call: TRBV5-4
clone_size: .
d_call: TRBD1
cdr3_aa: CASSFRQGASGNTIYF
cdr3_nt: TGTGCCAGCAGCTTTAGACAGGGGGCCTCTGGAAACACCATATATTTT

j_call: TRBJ2-2
v_call: TRBV7-9
clone_size: .
d_call: TRBD2
cdr3_aa: CASSLAGQNTGELFF
cdr3_nt: TGTGCCAGCAGTCTAGCGGGACAGAACACCGGGGAGCTGTTTTTT

j_call: TRBJ1-1
v_call: TRBV7-9
clone_size: .
d_call: .
cdr3_aa: CASSSLSNTEAFF
cdr3_nt: TGTGCCAGCAGCTCCCTGAGCAACACTGAAGCTTTCTTT

j_call: TRBJ1-1
v_call: TRBV19
clone_size: .
d_call: TRBD1
cdr3_aa: CASSPGTGLGAFF
cdr3_nt: TGTGCCAGTAGTCCCGGGACAGGCCTTGGAGCTTTCTTT

j_call: TRBJ2-1
v_call: TRBV9
clone_size: .
d_call: TRBD2
cdr3_aa: CASSLSGGAWNEQFF
cdr3_nt: TGTGCCAGCTCTTTAAGCGGGGGGGCCTGGAATGAGCAGTTCTTC

j_call: TRBJ2-5
v_call: TRBV10-1
clone_size: .
d_call: TRBD2
cdr3_aa: CASSERSGGEETQYF
cdr3_nt: TGCGCCAGCAGTGAGCGGAGCGGGGGTGAAGAGACCCAGTACTTC

j_call: TRBJ1-1
v_call: TRBV6-2/TRBV6-3
clone_size: .
d_call: TRBD1
cdr3_aa: CASSPQGETEAFF
cdr3_nt: TGTGCCAGCAGTCCCCAGGGGGAGACTGAAGCTTTCTTT

j_call: TRBJ1-6
v_call: TRBV6-2/TRBV6-3
clone_size: .
d_call: .
cdr3_aa: CASSPSGEWNSPLHF
cdr3_nt: TGTGCCAGCAGTCCGTCAGGGGAGTGGAATTCACCCCTCCACTTT

j_call: TRBJ2-1
v_call: TRBV7-9
clone_size: .
d_call: TRBD2
cdr3_aa: CASSLALLAGGLVYNEQFF
cdr3_nt: TGTGCCAGCAGCTTAGCGCTACTAGCGGGGGGCCTGGTTTACAATGAGCAGTTCTTC